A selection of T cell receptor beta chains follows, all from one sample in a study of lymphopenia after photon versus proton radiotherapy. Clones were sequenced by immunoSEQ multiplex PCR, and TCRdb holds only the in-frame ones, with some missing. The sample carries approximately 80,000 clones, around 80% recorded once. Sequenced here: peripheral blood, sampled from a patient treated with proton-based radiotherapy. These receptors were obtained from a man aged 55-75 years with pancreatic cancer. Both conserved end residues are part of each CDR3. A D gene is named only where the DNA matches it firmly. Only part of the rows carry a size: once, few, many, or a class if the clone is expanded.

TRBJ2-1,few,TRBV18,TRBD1,TGTGCCAGCTCACGAGTGGGACAGGGGGACAATGAGCAGTTCTTC,CASSRVGQGDNEQFF
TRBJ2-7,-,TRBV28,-,TGTGCCAGCAGTTCGGACTCCTCCTACGAGCAGTACTTC,CASSSDSSYEQYF
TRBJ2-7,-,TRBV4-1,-,TGCGCCAGCAGCCAAGGTACAGGGTCTAGGCTGTACGAGCAGTACTTC,CASSQGTGSRLYEQYF
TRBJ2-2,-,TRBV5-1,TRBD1,TGCGCCAGCCACCAACCGACAGGGGTCGGCGGCACCGGGGAGCTGTTTTTT,CASHQPTGVGGTGELFF
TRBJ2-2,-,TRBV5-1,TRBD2,TGCGCCAGCAGCTTGGTGGGACTAGCGGGAGCTGGTATAACCGGGGAGCTGTTTTTT,CASSLVGLAGAGITGELFF
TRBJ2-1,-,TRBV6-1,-,TGTGCCAGCAGTGTTGGTAGCGGAACCTACAATGAGCAGTTCTTC,CASSVGSGTYNEQFF
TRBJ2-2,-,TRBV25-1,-,TGTGCCAGCAGTGGGTTACCCGGGACAAAAAGTCGCGGGGAGCTGTTTTTT,CASSGLPGTKSRGELFF
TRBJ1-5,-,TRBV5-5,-,TGTGCCAGCAGCTTCAGGAGTGGCAATCAGCCCCAGCATTTT,CASSFRSGNQPQHF
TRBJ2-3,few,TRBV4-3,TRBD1,TGCGCCAGCAGTCGTTTAGTGGGACAGAGGACAGATACGCAGTATTTT,CASSRLVGQRTDTQYF
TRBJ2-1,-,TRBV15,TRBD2,TGTGCCACCAGCAGACCCAGCCCAACTAGCGGGAGAAGTGGTGAGCAGTTCTTC,CATSRPSPTSGRSGEQFF
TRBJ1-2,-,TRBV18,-,TGTGCCAGCTCACCACGGGAAGGGTCTGGCTACACCTTC,CASSPREGSGYTF
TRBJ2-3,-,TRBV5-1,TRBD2,TGCGCCAGCAGCTCCGGACTAGCTCTTGCAGATACGCAGTATTTT,CASSSGLALADTQYF
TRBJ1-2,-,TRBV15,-,TGTGCCACCAGCCCGCTCAGGGACTATGGCTACACCTTC,CATSPLRDYGYTF
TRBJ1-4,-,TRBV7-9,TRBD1,TGTGCCAGCAGCTTAGGGGGACAGGGAAAAGAAAAACTGTTTTTT,CASSLGGQGKEKLFF
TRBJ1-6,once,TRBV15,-,TGTGCCACCAGCAGAGGGGGGGCAGGCCATGCGCCCCTCCACTTT,CATSRGGAGHAPLHF
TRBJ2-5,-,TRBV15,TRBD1,TGTGCCACCAGCAGAGCCTCGACCTCGCGGACAGGGGGCAGAGAGACCCAGTACTTC,CATSRASTSRTGGRETQYF
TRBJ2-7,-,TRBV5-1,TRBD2,TGCGCCAGCAGCTTGGTGTTCGCTAGCGGGGAGTACGAGCAGTACTTC,CASSLVFASGEYEQYF
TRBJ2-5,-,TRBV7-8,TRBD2,TGTGCCAGCAGGAAGGGTGGAGCGGGATCCCAAGAGACCCAGTACTTC,CASRKGGAGSQETQYF
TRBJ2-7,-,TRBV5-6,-,TGTGCCAGCAGCCTTTTCCGTGGCTACGAGCAGTACTTC,CASSLFRGYEQYF
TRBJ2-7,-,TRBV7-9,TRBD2,TGTGCCAGCAGCTTAGGTAGCGGGTACGAGCAGTACTTC,CASSLGSGYEQYF
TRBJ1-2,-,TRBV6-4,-,TGTGCCAGCAGAGTATATAACAGGGAACCCTATGGCTACACCTTC,CASRVYNREPYGYTF
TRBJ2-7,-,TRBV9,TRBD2,TGTGCCAGCAGCGTGTTCGGACTAGCGCAGAACGAGCAGTACTTC,CASSVFGLAQNEQYF
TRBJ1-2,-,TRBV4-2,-,TGTGCCAGCAGCCAAGAGAACAGAGTCGCTAACTATGGCTACACCTTC,CASSQENRVANYGYTF
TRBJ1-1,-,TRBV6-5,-,TGTGCCAGCAGTTACGCAAAGGGCAGAGAAGCTTTCTTT,CASSYAKGREAFF
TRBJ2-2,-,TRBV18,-,TGTGCCAGCTCACCCCCCGGGACACTGGCGAGAACCGGGGAGCTGTTTTTT,CASSPPGTLARTGELFF
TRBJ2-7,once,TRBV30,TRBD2,TGTGCCTTACTAGCGGGAGACGGCGAGCAGTACTTC,CALLAGDGEQYF
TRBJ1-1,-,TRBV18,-,TGTGCCAGCTCTCCAGACCTCTTAAACACTGAAGCTTTCTTT,CASSPDLLNTEAFF
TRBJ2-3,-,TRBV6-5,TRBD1,TGTGCCAGCTCAACCGGGGACAGGGTCACAGATACGCAGTATTTT,CASSTGDRVTDTQYF
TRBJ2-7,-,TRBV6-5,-,TGTGCCAGCAGTTTCATCACCGTTGACAGGCTCTACGAGCAGTACTTC,CASSFITVDRLYEQYF
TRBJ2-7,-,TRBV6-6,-,TGTGCCAGCCAAGTTAGCGTTGGCGGGGAGCAGTACTTC,CASQVSVGGEQYF
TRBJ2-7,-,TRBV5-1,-,TGCGCCAGCAGCTCGGCGGGTTCCGCCTACGAGCAGTACTTC,CASSSAGSAYEQYF
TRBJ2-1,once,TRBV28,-,TGTGCCAGCAGTATGACGGGCCACAATGAGCAGTTCTTC,CASSMTGHNEQFF
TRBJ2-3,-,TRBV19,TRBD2,TGTGCCAGTATGGGGACTAGCGACAATACGCAGTATTTT,CASMGTSDNTQYF
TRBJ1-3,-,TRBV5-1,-,TGCGCCAGCAGGATTGGGGCTGGAAACACCATATATTTT,CASRIGAGNTIYF
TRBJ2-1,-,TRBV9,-,TGTGCCAGCAGCCCGATCAATTACAATGAGCAGTTCTTC,CASSPINYNEQFF
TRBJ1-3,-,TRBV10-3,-,TGTGCCATCAGTAATATCATCTCTGGAAACACCATATATTTT,CAISNIISGNTIYF
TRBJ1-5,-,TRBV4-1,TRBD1,TGCGCCAGCAGCCAAGATCCAGGGGGCGGCAATCAGCCCCAGCATTTT,CASSQDPGGGNQPQHF
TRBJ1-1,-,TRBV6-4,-,TGTGCCAGCAGCGCGACCGAGAACACTGAAGCTTTCTTT,CASSATENTEAFF
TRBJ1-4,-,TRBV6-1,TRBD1,TGTGCCAGCAGTGAATGGGACAGGGGAAGGGAGGAAAAACTGTTTTTT,CASSEWDRGREEKLFF
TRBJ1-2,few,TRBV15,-,TGTGCCACCAGCAGCAGTCCCAACTATGGCTACACCTTC,CATSSSPNYGYTF
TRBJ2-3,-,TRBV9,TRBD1,TGTGCCAGCAGCCACCTCCCCGGGGGACAGGCCGGGATGGATACGCAGTATTTT,CASSHLPGGQAGMDTQYF
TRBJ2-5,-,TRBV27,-,TGTGCCAGCAGCCATAATTTTCAAGAGACCCAGTACTTC,CASSHNFQETQYF
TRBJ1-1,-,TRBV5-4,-,TGTGCCAGCTTTCACATGAACACTGAAGCTTTCTTT,CASFHMNTEAFF
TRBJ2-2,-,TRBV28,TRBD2,TGTGCCAGCAGTTTCGGGACTAGCGTCCCCGGGGAGCTGTTTTTT,CASSFGTSVPGELFF
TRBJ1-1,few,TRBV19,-,TGTGCCAGTACCATCCGGGCAGGCCTGATTACTGAAGCTTTCTTT,CASTIRAGLITEAFF